This entry is about one T cell receptor beta chain. What antigen it recognizes has not been identified. No base-level quality is on record; no much larger clone is a single base apart. Each collaborating institution followed its own protocols to collect whole blood in K2EDTA tubes. For TCRbeta analysis, collaborators shipped samples in one of three forms: frozen whole blood, isolated PBMCs, or DNA extracted from either of those sample types. The data stem from a study of blood T cell repertoires in COVID-19 (TCRdb year 2020). Background for the entire study: Collaborator samples came from the United States, Italy and Spain and covered acute and convalescent phases of COVID-19. HLA class I and class II types, where available, came from metadata supplied by the sample provider rather than from assay-based typing. Subjects who had been exposed to COVID-19, were actively infected with it, or had recovered from it provided the deeply sampled blood TCRbeta repertoires that made up the dataset. A de-identified subject ID, COVID-19 status, age in years and sex were almost always included in the sample metadata. Samples were obtained from the ongoing ImmuneRACE study (first 160 participants) and from some 1,300 subjects provided by 6 global collaborators. The prospective study material was composed of cDNA or gDNA derived from T cells, B-cell-depleted T cells, or PBMCs. The repertoires were released in a freely available public database intended as a resource for research on the immune response to SARS-CoV-2. What the study reported, not specific to this receptor: The quantity of clinical and demographic metadata differed by source and by participant and was supplied without curation.

Per the germline V gene, SNHLY is the CDR1 and FYNNEI is the CDR2. There are 14 amino acids in the CDR3, from cysteine to phenylalanine inclusive. Solely the CDR3 DNA is kept, with 42 bases framed from the first base. V and J lose 2 bases and 2 bases, and a span of 8 bases separates them. TCRbeta CDR3 regions were amplified from genomic DNA using the immunoSEQ Assay, a bias-controlled multiplex PCR. For the original study's pipeline: Nucleated cell counts per sample were estimated from amplification of reference gene primers within the assay. To quantify the absolute abundance of each unique TCRbeta CDR3 rearrangement, sequence reads were collapsed and filtered. For each sample, productive Simpson clonality was calculated as the square root of Simpson's diversity index across productive rearrangements. The table comes from immuneACCESS by way of TCRdb, which keeps in-frame sequences with V and J called. Part of the clones is missing from these tables; in studies checked, under half for an unresolved V gene and the rest for unknown reasons. V, J and clone size were drawn from that table, and D and trimming were deduced from the DNA. This sample comprises 130,000 to 150,000 clones, about 90% of them detected only once. The ten top clones hold 5.5% to 7.5% of the sample.

The chain is made from TRBV2 and TRBJ2-3; the best D guess is TRBD1, with 6 bases matching. This sequence was found in a man aged 80 or over with acute or convalescent COVID-19. Sequenced sample: peripheral blood. The base sequence is TGTGCCAGCAGTGAAAACAGGGCCACAGATACGCAGTATTTT. Its amino acids are CASSENRATDTQYF.